This T cell receptor beta chain was captured in a study of OX40 agonist ivuxolimab in advanced cancers. Between the trimmed V and J ends, which lost 1 base and 6 bases, there was a span of 15 bases. Germline values: CDR1 MNHEY, CDR2 SVGAGI. The CDR3 sequence is 15 residues long. Clones were read by immunoSEQ multiplex PCR, and TCRdb kept only the in-frame ones, dropping some. The data contain 70,000 to 85,000 clones, 65% to 90% of them singletons. The origin of this receptor is an adult with an advanced solid tumor such as melanoma, head and neck, liver or kidney cancer. The rearrangement links TRBV6-5 to TRBJ1-2, with D possibly being TRBD1 (5 bases). The input for sequencing was CD4+ or CD8+ T cells sorted from blood, taken in a trial of the OX40 agonist ivuxolimab. The CDR3 spells CASSYFQGYEDGYTF. The CDR3 DNA sequence: TGTGCCAGCAGTTACTTCCAGGGATATGAGGATGGCTACACCTTC.